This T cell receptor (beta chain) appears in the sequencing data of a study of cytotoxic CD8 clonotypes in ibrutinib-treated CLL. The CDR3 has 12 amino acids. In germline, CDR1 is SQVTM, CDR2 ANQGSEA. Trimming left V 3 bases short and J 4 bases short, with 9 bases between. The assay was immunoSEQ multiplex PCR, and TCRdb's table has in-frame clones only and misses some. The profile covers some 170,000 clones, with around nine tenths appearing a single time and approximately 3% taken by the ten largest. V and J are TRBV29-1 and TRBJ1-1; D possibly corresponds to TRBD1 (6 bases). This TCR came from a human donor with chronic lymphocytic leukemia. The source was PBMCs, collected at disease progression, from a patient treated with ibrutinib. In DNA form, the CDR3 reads TGCAGCGTTGATAGGGGGAGCACTGAAGCTTTCTTT. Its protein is CSVDRGSTEAFF.